This T cell receptor (beta chain) originates from a study of tumor and adjacent non-tumor tissue in lung cancer. About the research overall: There were 11 to 12 adenocarcinoma, a couple of squamous cell carcinoma and 1 small cell lung cancer cases.

This sample's RNA came from whole unsorted tissue. Remarks on this clonotype: Its antigen is still unknown. The junction shows a germline mismatch at one end, possibly a read error.

Whole-study findings and limits: Patients with more diverse tumor TCRs had worse survival.

The library came from three nested PCR rounds adapted from ARM-PCR protocols. TCRdb reprocessed the multiplex PCR reads with MiXCR, giving one entry per CDR3 protein. This table holds 65,000 to 90,000 distinct CDR3 sequences, about two thirds found once. Sequenced sample: lung tumor tissue. The clonotype comes from an older woman with non-small cell lung cancer.

The CDR3: CASSWGPLCYAF. The CDR3 region has the DNA TGTGCCAGCAGCTGGGGGCCCCTATGCTACGCCTTC. This sequence joins TRBV28 and TRBJ1-2, with D perhaps TRBD1 (6 bases). Germline V gene sequence: CDR1 MDHEN, CDR2 SYDVKM. The CDR3 has 12 amino acids.